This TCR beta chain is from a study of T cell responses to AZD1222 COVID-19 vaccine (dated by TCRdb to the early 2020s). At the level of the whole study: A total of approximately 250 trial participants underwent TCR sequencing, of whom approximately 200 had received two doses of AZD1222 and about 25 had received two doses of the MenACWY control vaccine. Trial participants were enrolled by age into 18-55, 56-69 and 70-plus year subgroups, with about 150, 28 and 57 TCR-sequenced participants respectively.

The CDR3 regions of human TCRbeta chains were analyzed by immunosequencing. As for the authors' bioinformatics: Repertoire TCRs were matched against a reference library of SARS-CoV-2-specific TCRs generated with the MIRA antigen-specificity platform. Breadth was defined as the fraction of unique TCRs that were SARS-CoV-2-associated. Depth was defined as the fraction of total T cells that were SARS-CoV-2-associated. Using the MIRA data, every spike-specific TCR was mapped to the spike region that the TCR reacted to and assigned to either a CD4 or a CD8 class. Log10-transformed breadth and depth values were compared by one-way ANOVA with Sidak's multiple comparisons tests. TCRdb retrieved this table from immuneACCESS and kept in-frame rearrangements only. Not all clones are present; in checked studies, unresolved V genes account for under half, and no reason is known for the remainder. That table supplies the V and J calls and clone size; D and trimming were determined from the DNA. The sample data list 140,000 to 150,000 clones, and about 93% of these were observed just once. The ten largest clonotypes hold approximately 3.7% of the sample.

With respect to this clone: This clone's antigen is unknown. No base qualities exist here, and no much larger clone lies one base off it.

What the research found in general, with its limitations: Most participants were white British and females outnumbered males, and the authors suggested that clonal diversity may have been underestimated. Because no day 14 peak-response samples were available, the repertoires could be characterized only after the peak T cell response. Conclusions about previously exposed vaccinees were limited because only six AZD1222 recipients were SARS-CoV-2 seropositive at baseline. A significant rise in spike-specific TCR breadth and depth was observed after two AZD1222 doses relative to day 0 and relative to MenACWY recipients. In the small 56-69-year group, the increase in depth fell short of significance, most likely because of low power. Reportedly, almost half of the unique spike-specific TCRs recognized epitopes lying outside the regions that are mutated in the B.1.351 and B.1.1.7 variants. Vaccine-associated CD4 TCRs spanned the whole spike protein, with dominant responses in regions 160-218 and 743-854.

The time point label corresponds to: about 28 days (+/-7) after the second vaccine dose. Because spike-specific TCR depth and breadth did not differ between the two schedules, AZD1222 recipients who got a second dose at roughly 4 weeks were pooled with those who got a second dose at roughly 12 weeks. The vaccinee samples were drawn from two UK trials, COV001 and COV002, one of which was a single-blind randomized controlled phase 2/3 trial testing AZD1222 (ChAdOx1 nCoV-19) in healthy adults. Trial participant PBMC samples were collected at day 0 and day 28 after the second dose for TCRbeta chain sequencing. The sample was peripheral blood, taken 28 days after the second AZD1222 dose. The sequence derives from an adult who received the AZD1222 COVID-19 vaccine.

The DNA sequence reads TGTGCCAGCAGCCAACTAAATTTGCAGGGAGGGCAGTACTTC. This gives the protein CASSQLNLQGGQYF. The chain is assembled from TRBV3-1 (or the pseudogene TRBV3-2) and TRBJ2-7; TRBD2 is a weak D gene call, 6 bases matching. The CDR3, cysteine through phenylalanine, is 14 amino acids long. Only CDR3 DNA remains: 42 bases, in frame from the first base. Deletion took 2 bases off V and 9 bases off J, with a span of 17 bases between the germline ends. According to the germline V gene (reference sequence), CDR1 reads LGHDT and CDR2 reads YNNKEL.